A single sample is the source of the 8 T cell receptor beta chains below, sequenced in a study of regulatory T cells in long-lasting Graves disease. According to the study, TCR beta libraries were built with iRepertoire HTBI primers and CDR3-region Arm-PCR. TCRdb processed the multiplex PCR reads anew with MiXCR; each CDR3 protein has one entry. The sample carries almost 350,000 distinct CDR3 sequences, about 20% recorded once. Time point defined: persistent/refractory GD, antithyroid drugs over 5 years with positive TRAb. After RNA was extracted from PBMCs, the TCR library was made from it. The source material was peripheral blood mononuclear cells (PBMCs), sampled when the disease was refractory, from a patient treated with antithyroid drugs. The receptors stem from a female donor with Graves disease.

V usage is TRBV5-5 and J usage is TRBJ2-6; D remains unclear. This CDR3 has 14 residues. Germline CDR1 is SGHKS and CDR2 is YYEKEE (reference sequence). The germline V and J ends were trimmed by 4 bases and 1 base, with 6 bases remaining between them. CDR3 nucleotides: TGTGCCAGCAGCAGGGAATCTGGGGCCAACGTCCTGACTTTC. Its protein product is CASSRESGANVLTF.

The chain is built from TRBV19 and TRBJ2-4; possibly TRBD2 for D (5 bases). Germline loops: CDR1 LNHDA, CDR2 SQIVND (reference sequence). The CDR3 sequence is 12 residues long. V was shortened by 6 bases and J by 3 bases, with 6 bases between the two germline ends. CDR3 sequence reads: CASSAGKNIQYF. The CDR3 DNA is TGTGCCAGTAGCGCGGGCAAAAACATTCAGTACTTC.

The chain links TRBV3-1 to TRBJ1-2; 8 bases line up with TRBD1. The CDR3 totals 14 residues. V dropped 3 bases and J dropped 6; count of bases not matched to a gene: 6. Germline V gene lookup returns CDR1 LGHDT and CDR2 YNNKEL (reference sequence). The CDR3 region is CASSHAQGADGYTF. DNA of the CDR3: TGTGCCAGCAGCCACGCTCAGGGGGCGGATGGCTACACCTTC. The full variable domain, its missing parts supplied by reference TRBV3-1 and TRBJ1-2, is DTAVSQTPKYLVTQMGNDKSIKCEQNLGHDTMYWYKQDSKKFLKIMFSYNNKELIINETVPNRFSPKSPDKAHLNLHINSLELGDSAVYFCASSHAQGADGYTFGSGTRLTVV.

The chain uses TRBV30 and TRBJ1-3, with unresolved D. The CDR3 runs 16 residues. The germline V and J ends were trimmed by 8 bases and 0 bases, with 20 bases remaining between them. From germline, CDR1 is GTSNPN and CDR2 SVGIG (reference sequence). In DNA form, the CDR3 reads TGTGCCGGCCAACCTAGGACGGCGCGCTCTGGAAACACCATATATTTT. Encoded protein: CAGQPRTARSGNTIYF.

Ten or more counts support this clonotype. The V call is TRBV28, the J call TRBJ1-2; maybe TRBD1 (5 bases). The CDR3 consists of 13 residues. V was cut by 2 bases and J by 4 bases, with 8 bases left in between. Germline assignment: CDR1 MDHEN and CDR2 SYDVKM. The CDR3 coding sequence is TGTGCCAGCAGTTTAGAGACAGCCTATGGCTACACCTTC. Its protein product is CASSLETAYGYTF.

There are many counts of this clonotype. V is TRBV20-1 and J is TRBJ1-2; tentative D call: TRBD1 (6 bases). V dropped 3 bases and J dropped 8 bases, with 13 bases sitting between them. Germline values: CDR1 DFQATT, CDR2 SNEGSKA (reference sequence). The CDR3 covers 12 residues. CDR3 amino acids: CSARGNRDGYTF. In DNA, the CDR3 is TGCAGTGCTAGGGGTAACAGGGACGGCTACACCTTC.

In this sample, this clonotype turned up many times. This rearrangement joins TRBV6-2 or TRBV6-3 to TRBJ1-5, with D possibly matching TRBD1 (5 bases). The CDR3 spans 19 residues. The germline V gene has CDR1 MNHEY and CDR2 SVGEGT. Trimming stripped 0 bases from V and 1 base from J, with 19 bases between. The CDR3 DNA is TGTGCCAGCAGTTACTCGAGGGGCATTAAAATGATGAGCAATCAGCCCCAGCATTTT. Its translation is CASSYSRGIKMMSNQPQHF.

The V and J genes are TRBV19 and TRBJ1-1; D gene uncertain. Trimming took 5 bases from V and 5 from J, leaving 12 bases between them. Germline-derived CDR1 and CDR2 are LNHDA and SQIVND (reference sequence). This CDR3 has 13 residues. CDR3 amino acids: CASSLWAATEAFF. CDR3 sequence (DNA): TGTGCCAGTAGTTTGTGGGCGGCTACTGAAGCTTTCTTT.